The source of this T cell receptor beta chain is a study of post-analysis software for immune sequencing data. Overall study context: Relapsing-remitting, secondary progressive and progressive-relapsing multiple sclerosis were all included among the disease courses. General study points: The authors found that F measure strongly co-clustered same-batch samples. Compared with controls, patients had more of 4 or 5 TRBV segments, including TRBV5-6, TRBV5-1 and TRBV20-1. People with multiple sclerosis had a significantly lower normalized Chao1 diversity than controls did.

TCR beta cDNA libraries included unique molecular identifiers. When 1 to 10 million T cells were used, they gave some 540,000 cDNA molecules. TCRdb fed the PCR reads into MiXCR, producing one record per CDR3 protein. The sample has hundreds of thousands of distinct CDR3 sequences, 55% to 60% seen once. V dropped 4 bases and J dropped 3 bases, with 16 bases sitting between them. Germline-derived CDR1 and CDR2 are SQVTM and ANQGSEA. This CDR3 is built from 15 residues. With regard to this clonotype: Antigen: not known.

This clonotype was sampled from a girl between 2 and 10 years old with multiple sclerosis. Material for sequencing was blood. The V call is TRBV29-1, the J call TRBJ2-1, with a tentative D call TRBD2 (6 bases). Written as DNA, the CDR3 is TGCAGCGTTGGTGGATTGGGCGGGAACTACAATGAGCAGTTCTTC. Translation gives CSVGGLGGNYNEQFF.